Listed below are T cell receptor beta chains from one sample, sequenced in a study of shared clonotypes between healthy human individuals. TCRdb's table, derived via immunoSEQ multiplex PCR, lists solely in-frame clones and lacks some. Among approximately 980,000 clones, approximately 76% were seen once, and the ten largest hold roughly 1.5%. Sequencing used memory CD4+ T cells sorted from blood. The source of these receptors is a man younger than 35 in good health. Both conserved end residues are part of each CDR3. A D gene is named only where the DNA matches it firmly. The size entry is marked missing in some rows and otherwise reads once, few, many or a size class.

TRBV7-2	-	-	TRBJ1-1	TGTGCCAGCAGCACTCGCAGGGCAGGGAGCACTGAAGCTTTCTTT	CASSTRRAGSTEAFF
TRBV6-6	TRBD2	-	TRBJ2-5	TGTGCCAGCAGTTACTCGTTTGGGGCTAGCGGGTACTTC	CASSYSFGASGYF
TRBV30	-	-	TRBJ2-1	TGTGCCTGGAGTCAGAGTAGCAATGAGCAGTTCTTC	CAWSQSSNEQFF
TRBV11-2	TRBD1	-	TRBJ2-6	TGTGCCAGCAGCCTGCAGGACAGGGCTGGGGCCAACGTCCTGACTTTC	CASSLQDRAGANVLTF
TRBV5-1	TRBD1	few	TRBJ2-7	TGCGCCAGCAGCTTGGGAGTAGGACAGGGGGCTCCTCGAAACTACGAGCAGTACTTC	CASSLGVGQGAPRNYEQYF
TRBV5-6	TRBD2	-	TRBJ2-7	TGTGCCAGCAGCTCGGGAGGCTTTGGAGTCGAGCAGTACTTC	CASSSGGFGVEQYF
TRBV16	-	-	TRBJ1-2	TGTGCCAGCAGCCAATACACCCGGGGAAACTATGGCTACACCTTC	CASSQYTRGNYGYTF
TRBV7-8	-	-	TRBJ2-7	TGTGCCAGCAGCCCCGGGACCACAACGGCTTACTCCTACGAGCAGTACTTC	CASSPGTTTAYSYEQYF
TRBV6-5	-	-	TRBJ2-7	TGTGCCAGCAGCAAGGGGTCTTACTACGAGCAGTACTTC	CASSKGSYYEQYF
TRBV29-1	-	-	TRBJ1-1	TGCAGCGTTGGGCGTAAGGAGGGGAACACTGAAGCTTTCTTT	CSVGRKEGNTEAFF
TRBV2	TRBD2	-	TRBJ2-5	TGTGCCAGCAGTCCTGCTAAATGGACTAGCGGGACCCCCGGTGGTGAGACCCAGTACTTC	CASSPAKWTSGTPGGETQYF
TRBV2	TRBD2	few	TRBJ2-1	TGTGCCAGCAGACTCACTAGCGGGGCAGAGAATGAGCAGTTCTTC	CASRLTSGAENEQFF
TRBV18	-	-	TRBJ2-3	TGTGCCAGCTCACCAGGCCAGGGAGATACGCAGTATTTT	CASSPGQGDTQYF
TRBV2	-	-	TRBJ2-7	TGTGCCAGCAGTGCCGGTGTCCCGGACTACGAGCAGTACTTC	CASSAGVPDYEQYF
TRBV28	-	-	TRBJ1-6	TGTGCCAGCATTCCAGGCGGCAGTGTCTATAATTCACCCCTCCACTTT	CASIPGGSVYNSPLHF
TRBV6-6	-	-	TRBJ1-5	TGTGCCAGCAGTACCATTGGGACTGGCGCGGGTCAGCCCCAGCATTTT	CASSTIGTGAGQPQHF
TRBV7-2	-	-	TRBJ1-6	TGTGCCAGCAGCTTACGACAGGTGATGGCTAATTCACCCCTCCACTTT	CASSLRQVMANSPLHF
TRBV19	-	-	TRBJ2-7	TGTGCCAGTAGTAAAAAATGGGGTGGACCCTACGAGCAGTACTTC	CASSKKWGGPYEQYF
TRBV19	-	many	TRBJ1-3	TGTGCCAGTAGTATAGACTCCTCTGGAAACACCATATATTTT	CASSIDSSGNTIYF
TRBV30	TRBD1	-	TRBJ2-5	TGTGCCTGGAGCCCCGGACAGGGTTGGGAGACCCAGTACTTC	CAWSPGQGWETQYF
TRBV29-1	-	-	TRBJ2-7	TGCAGCGTTGAAAATAAAAGACACGAGCAGTACTTC	CSVENKRHEQYF
TRBV30	-	-	TRBJ2-1	TGTGCCTGGAGGATACGGGGGAGCGGAAGATGGGAGTTTCGCAATGAGCAGTTCTTC	CAWRIRGSGRWEFRNEQFF
TRBV10-3	-	-	TRBJ1-6	TGTGCCATCGCACAGGGCACATCTAATTCACCCCTCCACTTT	CAIAQGTSNSPLHF
TRBV21-1	-	few	TRBJ1-4	TGTGCCAGCAGCACCCGACAGGTGGCAGGAAAACTGTTTTTT	CASSTRQVAGKLFF
TRBV6-6	-	-	TRBJ2-5	TGTGCCAGCAGTTACTCGGCCTTACAGGAGACCCAGTACTTC	CASSYSALQETQYF
TRBV6-1	-	-	TRBJ2-5	TGTGCCAGCGGCAAGCAGGGGTGGCAGACCCAGTACTTC	CASGKQGWQTQYF
TRBV5-1	TRBD1	-	TRBJ2-4	TGCGCCAGCAGCATGGGCGGACAGGGGCAAAACATTCAGTACTTC	CASSMGGQGQNIQYF
TRBV19	TRBD1	-	TRBJ2-1	TGTGCCAGTAGTATAGGCAGGGGGCTTCAGTTCTTC	CASSIGRGLQFF
TRBV27	TRBD1	-	TRBJ1-2	TGTGCCAGCAGTTCCCGGGACAGCGAGACAGTTAACTATGGCTACACCTTC	CASSSRDSETVNYGYTF
TRBV4-3	TRBD2	-	TRBJ2-3	TGCGCCAGCAGCCAAGGTTCCGCGGGAGGTGGCACAGATACGCAGTATTTT	CASSQGSAGGGTDTQYF
TRBV2	-	few	TRBJ2-7	TGTGCCAGCAGCGGGAGCTACGAGCAGTACTTC	CASSGSYEQYF
TRBV30	TRBD1	-	TRBJ2-7	TGTGCCTGGAGTACCGGGACAGGGGCCTACGAGCAGTACTTC	CAWSTGTGAYEQYF
TRBV20-1	-	-	TRBJ2-5	TGCAGTGCTAGAGATATAGGGACCCAGTACTTC	CSARDIGTQYF
TRBV5-1	TRBD2	many	TRBJ2-1	TGCGCCAGCAGCTTGTTTACTAGCGGCAGCTCCTACAATGAGCAGTTCTTC	CASSLFTSGSSYNEQFF
TRBV27	-	-	TRBJ1-5	TGTGCCAGCAGTTACAAGGGCGGTCAGCCCCAGCATTTT	CASSYKGGQPQHF
TRBV21-1	-	-	TRBJ1-2	TGTGCCAGCAGCAAAGAGAACAGCCCAGGAAGGAATGGCTACACCTTC	CASSKENSPGRNGYTF
TRBV6-6	-	-	TRBJ2-7	TGTGCCAGCAGTTACTCGGGCAGGGAGGTCTACGAGCAGTACTTC	CASSYSGREVYEQYF
TRBV6-1	TRBD2	-	TRBJ2-3	TGTGCCAGCGGCGCGGGCCAGCGGGATAGAGATACGCAGTATTTT	CASGAGQRDRDTQYF
TRBV5-1	-	-	TRBJ2-7	TGCGCCAGCAGCGATACCTACGAGCAGTACTTC	CASSDTYEQYF
TRBV6-6	TRBD1	few	TRBJ1-2	TGTGCCAGCAGGGAAAGGGGGCGAGTCGGCTACACCTTC	CASRERGRVGYTF
TRBV2	-	-	TRBJ2-2	TGTGCCAGCACCCAACAGTCGGGGGTGAACGGGGAGCTGTTTTTT	CASTQQSGVNGELFF
TRBV27	-	-	TRBJ2-2	TGTGCCAGCCGAACTAGTACCTCGAACACCGGGGAGCTGTTTTTT	CASRTSTSNTGELFF
TRBV18	-	few	TRBJ2-7	TGTGCCAGCTCACTCGGGCCAGGGGAGTACGAGCAGTACTTC	CASSLGPGEYEQYF
TRBV11-2	-	-	TRBJ1-1	TGTGCCAGCAGCCCCGGGGTTTACACTGAAGCTTTCTTT	CASSPGVYTEAFF
TRBV28	TRBD1	-	TRBJ2-7	TGTGCCAGCAGCCTCAGACAGGGTAGGTCCTACGAGCAGTACTTC	CASSLRQGRSYEQYF
TRBV5-4	-	-	TRBJ1-2	TGTGCCAGCAGCTTGGGGCAGGGAGGCCCGCTAGGCTATGGCTACACCTTC	CASSLGQGGPLGYGYTF
TRBV18	TRBD2	-	TRBJ2-2	TGTGCCAGCTCACAGGGAAGCGGGATCGGGGAGCTGTTTTTT	CASSQGSGIGELFF
TRBV10-1	-	-	TRBJ1-2	TGCGCCAGCAGTGGGGGGGAGGGGGATTTCTGTTATGGCTACACCTTC	CASSGGEGDFCYGYTF
TRBV30	-	-	TRBJ1-2	TGTGCCTGGATGAGGGCCAATGGGTTCTATGGCTACACCTTC	CAWMRANGFYGYTF
TRBV4-3	-	once	TRBJ1-2	TGCGCCAGCAGCCAAGATGTTGTAGGCTATGGCTACACCTTC	CASSQDVVGYGYTF
TRBV7-8	TRBD1	-	TRBJ2-1	TGTGCCAGCCGCTCGGACAGGGCCGGCTACAATGAGCAGTTCTTC	CASRSDRAGYNEQFF
TRBV5-8	-	-	TRBJ1-2	TGTGCCAGCAGCACGCCGGGGGGACATAACTATGGCTACACCTTC	CASSTPGGHNYGYTF
TRBV6-6	-	-	TRBJ2-7	TGTGCCAGCAGTTACGGGGTCTCCTACGAGCAGTACTTC	CASSYGVSYEQYF
TRBV2	TRBD1	-	TRBJ2-7	TGTGCCAGCAGAGTCACACCGGGACAGGGGGCCGGGGAGCAGTACTTC	CASRVTPGQGAGEQYF
TRBV7-3	-	-	TRBJ2-3	TGTGCCAGCAGCCCCGGCGGGCACACAGATACGCAGTATTTT	CASSPGGHTDTQYF